This T cell receptor (beta chain) derives from a study of cytomegalovirus exposure and HLA in healthy donors. About the study: About 80 million unique TCRs, all from HLA-typed donors, were included in an early release of the data.

Trimming took 7 bases from V and 4 from J; bases not matched to a gene: 12. The CDR3 is 16 amino acids. Looked up from germline, CDR1 is LNHDA and CDR2 is SQIVND (reference sequence). This clone was seen just once. Its antigen is not known. General study findings and limits: It was confirmed in vitro that three of the CMV-associated chains were specific for CMV antigens. Later on, an analysis found that several of the most significant clusters appeared to be linked to common viral pathogens, which included parvovirus B19.

This PCR relied on a set of 60 Vbeta primers and 13 Jbeta primers. Method: immunoSEQ multiplex PCR; TCRdb's copy keeps in-frame clones and lacks some. The sample shows under 200,000 clones, roughly 60% of them seen only once. V and J are TRBV19 and TRBJ1-1; 10 bases fit TRBD1. The specimen sequenced was PBMCs. The receptor was isolated from a man aged 35 to 55 in good health and CMV-seronegative. DNA for the CDR3: TGTGCCAGTAATCTTGTTGGGACAGGGGTAATCACTGAAGCTTTCTTT. Translating it yields CASNLVGTGVITEAFF.